Listed below are T cell receptor beta chains from one sample, sequenced in a study of neoadjuvant nivolumab and ipilimumab in lung cancer. The method was immunoSEQ multiplex PCR; TCRdb's version includes in-frame clones alone and lacks a portion of them. Among approximately 7,300 clones listed, approximately 85% were seen once. The sample consisted of tumor tissue, taken after neoadjuvant nivolumab, alone or with ipilimumab, at or shortly before surgery. These TCRs come from an adult with non-small cell lung cancer. CDR3s include the opening cysteine and the closing phenylalanine or tryptophan. D genes are given only for firm matches. Size is stated for part of the rows, as once, few or many counts, or as a class when the clone is expanded.

>TRBV5-1|NA|16|TRBJ1-1|NA
TGCGCCAGCAGCGTATATAGTGGCTATATGAACACTGAAGCTTTCTTT
CASSVYSGYMNTEAFF
>TRBV6-5|NA|12|TRBJ2-5|NA
TGTGCCAGCAGGACGGGTTCGGGAGCCCAGTACTTC
CASRTGSGAQYF
>TRBV4-2|NA|17|TRBJ1-3|NA
TGTGCCAGCAGCCAAGGCTCCTACAGGTCTTCTGGAAACACCATATATTTT
CASSQGSYRSSGNTIYF
>TRBV5-4|NA|15|TRBJ2-5|NA
TGTGCCAGCAGCGCACCGGGACAAAGACAAGAGACCCAGTACTTC
CASSAPGQRQETQYF
>TRBV18|NA|13|TRBJ2-3|NA
TGTGCCAGCTCATCCAGGGTTACAGATACGCAGTATTTT
CASSSRVTDTQYF
>TRBV2|NA|14|TRBJ1-5|NA
TGTGCCAGCAGTGAAAGCAGAAACGATCAGCCCCAGCATTTT
CASSESRNDQPQHF
>TRBV7-2|NA|16|TRBJ2-7|NA
TGTGCCAGCAGCTTAGGCTCGGCTAGCGCCGGATACGAGCAGTACTTC
CASSLGSASAGYEQYF
>TRBV5-4|NA|15|TRBJ2-7|NA
TGTGCCAGCAGCTTGGGGGCGAGGCCTACCTACGAGCAGTACTTC
CASSLGARPTYEQYF
>TRBV5-1|NA|16|TRBJ2-3|NA
TGCGCCAGCAGCCCGGGGGGCAGTCCCCGCACAGATACGCAGTATTTT
CASSPGGSPRTDTQYF
>TRBV7-9|NA|15|TRBJ1-5|NA
TGTGCCAGCAGCCTTGGGGTACGGGGCAATCAGCCCCAGCATTTT
CASSLGVRGNQPQHF
>TRBV11-2|NA|14|TRBJ1-3|NA
TGTGCCAGCACCCGGAGCCGCTCTGGAAACACCATATATTTT
CASTRSRSGNTIYF
>TRBV5-1|NA|13|TRBJ2-7|NA
TGCGCCAGCAGACAGAGGGGAAAGCACGAGCAGTACTTC
CASRQRGKHEQYF
>TRBV29-1|TRBD1|13|TRBJ2-2|NA
TGCAGCGGCGGACAGGGGTTCACCGGGGAGCTGTTTTTT
CSGGQGFTGELFF
>TRBV5-1|TRBD2|16|TRBJ2-3|NA
TGCGCCAGCAGCCCCGTACCCGGGGGGGCAGGGGATACGCAGTATTTT
CASSPVPGGAGDTQYF
>TRBV5-6|TRBD1|17|TRBJ1-4|NA
TGTGCCAGCAACACTAGGGGACAGGGAGCAACTAATGAAAAACTGTTTTTT
CASNTRGQGATNEKLFF
>TRBV2|NA|13|TRBJ1-2|NA
TGTGCCAGCTCGTACATGGCTAACTATGGCTACACCTTC
CASSYMANYGYTF
>TRBV5-1|NA|15|TRBJ2-5|few
TGCGCCAGCAGCTTGGTTGTCGGCAGGGGAGAGACCCAGTACTTC
CASSLVVGRGETQYF
>TRBV5-1|NA|13|TRBJ2-1|NA
TGCGCCAGCAGCTCGGGCGGACAGAATGAGCAGTTCTTC
CASSSGGQNEQFF
>TRBV18|TRBD1|15|TRBJ1-1|NA
TGTGCCAGCTCACCAGACACAGGGGTAGCCACTGAAGCTTTCTTT
CASSPDTGVATEAFF
>TRBV7-9|TRBD1|13|TRBJ1-1|NA
TGTGCCAGCAGTGGGACAGCGAACACTGAAGCTTTCTTT
CASSGTANTEAFF
>TRBV5-1|TRBD1|16|TRBJ1-4|NA
TGCGCCAGCAGCTTGCAGGGGGCAGGGGCTAATGAAAAACTGTTTTTT
CASSLQGAGANEKLFF
>TRBV6-1|NA|12|TRBJ2-7|NA
TGTGCCAGCAGTGCACTCCCAGGGCGGACGTACTTC
CASSALPGRTYF
>TRBV18|NA|14|TRBJ1-6|NA
TGTGCCAGCTCACCCAGGGACATCGCGTCACCCCTCCACTTT
CASSPRDIASPLHF
>TRBV6-5|TRBD1|13|TRBJ1-2|NA
TGTGCCAGCAGTCCGGACAGGGACTATGGCTACACCTTC
CASSPDRDYGYTF
>TRBV18|NA|13|TRBJ1-2|NA
TGTGCCAGCTCACCAGAATCGGACTATGGCTACACCTTC
CASSPESDYGYTF
>TRBV27|TRBD2|14|TRBJ2-7|NA
TGTGCCAGCACTCAAGCGGGGGGGGACTACGAGCAGTACTTC
CASTQAGGDYEQYF
>TRBV11-3|TRBD1|14|TRBJ1-6|NA
TGTGCCAGCAGCCACGGACAGGGGAATTCACCCCTCCACTTT
CASSHGQGNSPLHF
>TRBV25-1|NA|12|TRBJ1-2|NA
TGTGCCAGCAGTGAATCCTATTATGGCTACACCTTC
CASSESYYGYTF